This record looks at one TCR beta chain sequence and its context. Its target is not known. The source material, RNA transcripts, was used to amplify TCR beta CDR3 regions. Initially, a first-round RT-PCR of the TCR CDR3 employed the HTBI primer set. TCRdb re-called the multiplex PCR reads through MiXCR, storing one row per CDR3 protein. The sample lists around 540,000 distinct CDR3 sequences, approximately 16% occurring once. This sample was taken from a study of T cells in Graves' hyperthyroidism and ophthalmopathy. In germline, CDR1 is LNHDA, CDR2 SQIVND (reference sequence). The CDR3 is 14 residues long. V dropped 2 bases and J dropped 2; count of bases not matched to a gene: 2. Notes on the study in general: Blood samples included most of the expanded thyroid clonotypes exceeding 0.001.

Material: blood. The sequence derives from a woman in her 30s with Graves' ophthalmopathy. The chain carries TRBV19 and TRBJ2-5; 7 nucleotides line up with TRBD1. The CDR3 nucleotides are TGTGCCAGTAGTATACAGGGGGTACAAGAGACCCAGTACTTC. The encoded protein is CASSIQGVQETQYF. Full variable domain (rest looked up from reference TRBV19 and TRBJ2-5): DGGITQSPKYLFRKEGQNVTLSCEQNLNHDAMYWYRQDPGQGLRLIYYSQIVNDFQKGDIAEGYSVSREKKESFPLTVTSAQKNPTAFYLCASSIQGVQETQYFGPGTRLLVL.